This TCR beta chain came from a study of OX40 agonist ivuxolimab in advanced cancers. Regarding the study in general: Ivuxolimab was an agonistic, fully human IgG2 monoclonal antibody directed against OX40 (CD134), a costimulatory receptor. Intravenous ivuxolimab was administered to patients every 2 weeks at six dose levels: 0.01, 0.1, 0.3, 1.5, 3 and 10 mg/kg. Of the roughly 54 patients in dose escalation, about 20 had hepatocellular carcinoma, around 15 had melanoma, 9 had renal cell carcinoma and 9 had head and neck cancer. In the dose-escalation cohort, 70% to 90% of patients were male, and the mean age was 60 years with a range of roughly 23 to 90. Patients were allowed to have had prior anti-PD-1, anti-PD-L1 or anti-CTLA-4 therapy, and roughly 40% of the dose-escalation patients had been treated with checkpoint inhibitors. Three dose-escalation patients achieved partial responses, one with hepatocellular carcinoma and two with cutaneous melanoma. Peripheral TCRbeta sequencing was intended to test whether TCR sequence diversity was altered and clonal T-cell expansion was caused by ivuxolimab. The paper covers the monotherapy dose-escalation part of the phase I ivuxolimab trial, which included N ≈ 50 patients.

The trial excluded patients who had a history of autoimmune disease or were on systemic immunosuppression. Peripheral blood for TCR sequencing was collected from all dose cohorts at baseline, on cycle 4 day 1, and on cycle 7 day 1. The samples were drawn from a first-in-human, open-label, multicenter phase I dose-escalation trial of ivuxolimab. The trial enrolled adults with locally advanced or metastatic head and neck squamous cell, hepatocellular, melanoma or renal cell carcinoma. Before TCR sequencing, CD4+ and CD8+ T cells were separately sorted from peripheral blood. Concerning this clone itself: What antigen it recognizes has not been identified. No per-base quality is available; no much larger clone lies one base away.

Genomic DNA was extracted from sorted cells for sequencing of the TCRbeta CDR3 region. TCRbeta CDR3 regions were sequenced using the immunoSEQ Assay. TCRdb mirrors the immuneACCESS table, restricted to in-frame sequences. Some clones are absent from its copies; in checked studies, under half trace to an unresolved V gene, and the reason for the others is unknown. Present in this sample are around 70,000 clones, over 75% of which were seen just once. The ten biggest clones cover 0.5% to 0.6% of the sample. Beyond this particular receptor, the publication reports: Low levels of normalized T-cell clonal expansion were also seen in some patients who did not respond. At doses of 0.1 to 3.0 mg/kg, clonal expansion of both CD4+ and CD8+ T cells in blood was seen between baseline and week 6. In the 0.1-3.0 mg/kg groups, partial responders were among the patients with the lowest normalized peripheral clonal expansion, particularly in CD8+ T cells. Antigen specificity was not determined for the clonally expanded peripheral T cells. After ivuxolimab, CD8+ T cells had more expanded clones than CD4+ T cells on average.

The material was CD4+ or CD8+ T cells sorted from blood, obtained in a trial of the OX40 agonist ivuxolimab. This receptor was obtained from an adult with an advanced solid tumor such as melanoma, head and neck, liver or kidney cancer.

The DNA sequence follows: TGTGCCAGCAGCTTGCAAGCGGACTATGGCTACACCTTC. This encodes CASSLQADYGYTF. This chain is built from TRBV5-4 and TRBJ1-2; no confident D gene assignment can be made. Trimming removed 1 base from V and 3 bases from J, leaving 7 bases between the germline ends. CDR3 length: 13 amino acids, cysteine to phenylalanine. The CDR3 DNA has 39 bases and is translated from base 1. CDR1 and CDR2 are drawn from the germline V gene (reference sequence): SGHNT, YYREEE.